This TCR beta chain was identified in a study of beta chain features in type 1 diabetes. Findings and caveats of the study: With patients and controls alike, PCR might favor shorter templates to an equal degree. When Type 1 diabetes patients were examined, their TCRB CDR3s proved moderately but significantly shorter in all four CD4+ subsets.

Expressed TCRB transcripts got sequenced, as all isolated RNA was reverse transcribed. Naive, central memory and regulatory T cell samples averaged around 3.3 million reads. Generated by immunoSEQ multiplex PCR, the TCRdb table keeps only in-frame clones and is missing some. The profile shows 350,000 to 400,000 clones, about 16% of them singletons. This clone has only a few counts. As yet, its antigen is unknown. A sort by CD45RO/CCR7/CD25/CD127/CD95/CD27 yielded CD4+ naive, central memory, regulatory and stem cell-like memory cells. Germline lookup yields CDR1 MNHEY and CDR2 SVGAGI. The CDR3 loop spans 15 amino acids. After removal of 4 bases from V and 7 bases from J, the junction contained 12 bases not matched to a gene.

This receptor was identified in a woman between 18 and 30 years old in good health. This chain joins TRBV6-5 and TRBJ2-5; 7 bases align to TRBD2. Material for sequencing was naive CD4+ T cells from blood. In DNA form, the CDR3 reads TGTGCCAGCAGTTGGTCCGAGACTAGCTCTGGGACCCAGTACTTC. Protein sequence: CASSWSETSSGTQYF.